This entry features one TCR beta chain sequence. Its antigen is not identified. The record originates from a study of chemoradiotherapy in HPV16-positive cancers. TCRdb keeps only in-frame clones here, not all; method: immunoSEQ multiplex PCR. The sample comprises about 31,000 clones, approximately 88% of which are singletons, and around 5.5% rests with the top ten. Findings of the study overall: In HPV16-positive patients, HPV-responsive T-cell expansion tracked better recurrence-free survival.

This clonotype originated in a human donor with HPV-associated anogenital cancer. Specimen: blood, collected from a patient who underwent chemoradiotherapy.

The CDR3 protein is CASSHETYNSPLHF. In DNA, the CDR3 is TGTGCCAGCAGCCACGAAACCTATAATTCACCCCTCCACTTT. The chain links TRBV5-5 to TRBJ1-6; D gene uncertain. This CDR3 region has 14 residues. CDR1 is SGHKS and CDR2 is YYEKEE in the germline V gene (reference sequence). V was pared by 4 bases and J by 2 bases, with 7 bases between.